The subject of this entry is one T cell receptor (beta chain). This record belongs to a study of blood T cell repertoires in COVID-19. The overall study: The United States, Italy and Spain were the sources of the acute and convalescent COVID-19 samples. PBMCs, B-cell-depleted T cells, or T cells provided the cDNA or gDNA that made up the material.

Germline assignment: CDR1 SGHRS and CDR2 YFSETQ. This CDR3 spans 13 amino acids. The J segment lost 6 bases and the V segment lost 5 bases, leaving 4 bases of the junction unmatched. In the source study's methods: Cell counts per sample came from amplifying reference gene primers. Sequencing was performed with immunoSEQ multiplex PCR; in TCRdb, only in-frame clones are kept and a portion is missing. The V and J calls and clone size were taken over from that table, and D and trimming were inferred from the DNA. The table records about 200,000 clones, around 80% of them present only once. This clonotype was sampled from a woman in her 70s with acute or convalescent COVID-19. The chain recombines TRBV5-1 with TRBJ2-2; 7 bases fit TRBD1. The specimen sequenced was peripheral blood. The CDR3 DNA is TGCGCCAGCAGGACAGGGTTATCCGGGGAGCTGTTTTTT. Translating it yields CASRTGLSGELFF. The full variable domain, rest sourced from reference TRBV5-1 and TRBJ2-2, is KAGVTQTPRYLIKTRGQQVTLSCSPISGHRSVSWYQQTPGQGLQFLFEYFSETQRNKGNFPGRFSGRQFSNSRSEMNVSTLELGDSALYLCASRTGLSGELFFGEGSRLTVL.